This T cell receptor beta chain comes out of a study of blood T cells in healthy people across ages. Overall study findings and caveats: Long-lived donors exceeded aged donors in naive CD4+ cells and diversity. Investigators viewed diversity estimates from one million T cells as underestimates, the study reported.

There are a few counts of this clonotype. Its antigen is not known. Sample-barcoded 5' priming and a J-beta primer mix drove a second PCR of roughly 6 to 12 cycles. One entry per CDR3 protein results from TCRdb running MiXCR on the 5' RACE reads. This table holds about 1,400,000 distinct CDR3 sequences, approximately 40% found once. The germline CDR1 and CDR2 sequences are MNHEY and SVGAGI. The CDR3 loop spans 14 amino acids. V dropped 6 bases and J dropped 6; count of bases not matched to a gene: 2. Sequencing was carried out using blood. The chain has TRBV6-5 and TRBJ1-6; 10 bases are shared with TRBD1. This receptor was taken from a woman aged 18-29 years in good health. The CDR3 loop reads CASRGQGTNSPLHF. CDR3 sequence (DNA): TGTGCCAGCAGGGGACAGGGGACTAATTCACCCCTCCACTTT.